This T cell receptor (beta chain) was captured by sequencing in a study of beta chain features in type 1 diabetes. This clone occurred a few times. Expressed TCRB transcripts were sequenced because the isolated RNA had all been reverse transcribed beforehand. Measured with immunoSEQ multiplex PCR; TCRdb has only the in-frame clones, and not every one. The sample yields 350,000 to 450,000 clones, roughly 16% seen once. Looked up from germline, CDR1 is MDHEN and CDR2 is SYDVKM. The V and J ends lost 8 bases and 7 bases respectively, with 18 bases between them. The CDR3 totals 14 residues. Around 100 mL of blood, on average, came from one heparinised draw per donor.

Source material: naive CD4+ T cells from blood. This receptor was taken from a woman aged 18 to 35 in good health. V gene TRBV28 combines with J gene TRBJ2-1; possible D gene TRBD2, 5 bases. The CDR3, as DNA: TGTGCCAGCTCCATACCGGGATTAGGAAATGAGCAGTTCTTC. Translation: CASSIPGLGNEQFF.